This T cell receptor beta chain was captured by sequencing in a study of Graves' ophthalmopathy and Graves' hyperthyroidism. Study at large: The blood sample was drawn at first diagnosis and before any treatment. Overall study findings and caveats: Sensitivity reached 87.88% and specificity 81.08% for a 13-signature model separating ophthalmopathy from stable hyperthyroidism. With a specificity of 72.22% and a sensitivity of 60% to 71%, the model predicted ophthalmopathy progression.

Isolation of PBMCs was performed using 9 to 10 ml of fresh peripheral blood. This clonotype was seen at least ten times. Its antigen is unidentified. V lost 5 bases and J 3 bases, leaving 17 bases between the germline ends. The CDR3 totals 15 residues. Amplified TCR beta CDR3 regions were obtained using RNA transcripts as template. Amplification began with first-round RT-PCR using HTBI primers, then second-round multiplex PCR was performed. Each CDR3 protein gets one entry after TCRdb re-called the multiplex PCR reads with MiXCR. The sample has approximately 480,000 distinct CDR3 sequences; about an eighth are singletons.

The chain recombines TRBV12-3 or TRBV12-4 with TRBJ2-7, with D possibly TRBD2 on 7 matching bases. This TCR was sampled from a woman aged 25-40 years with Graves' ophthalmopathy. Sequencing was done on a sample of blood. The CDR3 sequence: CASSKQGGPGYEQYF. CDR3 DNA sequence: TGTGCCAGCAGTAAACAGGGAGGGCCTGGCTACGAGCAGTACTTC.